The rows below give T cell receptor beta chains drawn from one sample of a study of T cell changes during pregnancy in multiple sclerosis. The repertoire was sequenced with immunoSEQ multiplex PCR; TCRdb's copy has only in-frame clones and lacks some. Here the sample spans about 39,000 clones, 94% being singletons. Sequencing used CD4+ T cells from peripheral blood mononuclear cells, obtained after pregnancy. The receptors originated from a female donor with multiple sclerosis, enrolled in a pregnancy study. The CDR3 runs from the conserved cysteine through the conserved F or W. A D gene is named only where the DNA matches it firmly. Clone size appears in some rows only: once, few, many, or a class for an expanded clone.

cdr3_length j_call v_call clone_size d_call cdr3_nt cdr3_aa
16 TRBJ2-5 TRBV21-1 NA NA TGTGCCAGCAGCAAAGAGAGCGAGGCTTTTATCGAGACCCAGTACTTC CASSKESEAFIETQYF
14 TRBJ2-7 TRBV6-6 NA NA TGTGCCAGCAGCTTGGATTTTAGCTCCTACGAGCAGTACTTC CASSLDFSSYEQYF
18 TRBJ2-6 TRBV18 NA NA TGTGCCAGCTCACCATGGGGAGGAGGGGCGAATGGGGCCAACGTCCTGACTTTC CASSPWGGGANGANVLTF
15 TRBJ2-2 TRBV27 NA NA TGTGCCAGCAGTTTAATGACAGGTCGTGCCGGGGAGCTGTTTTTT CASSLMTGRAGELFF
14 TRBJ1-6 TRBV5-8 NA TRBD1 TGTGCCAGCAGCCAGACAGGGAGAATTTCACCCCTCCACTTT CASSQTGRISPLHF
13 TRBJ2-3 TRBV7-3 NA NA TGTGCCAGCAGCTCTCGGGGCACAGATACGCAGTATTTT CASSSRGTDTQYF
16 TRBJ2-7 TRBV12-2 few NA TGTGCAAGTCGCACCAACTCGGGGAACGGGACCTACGAGCAGTACTTC CASRTNSGNGTYEQYF
12 TRBJ1-2 TRBV6-6 NA NA TGTGCCAGCAGTCCCCGGACAGTGGGCTACACCTTC CASSPRTVGYTF
15 TRBJ2-5 TRBV5-1 once NA TGCGCCAGCTCAACGGGTTCCGCGGACCAAGAGACCCAGTACTTC CASSTGSADQETQYF
15 TRBJ1-4 TRBV6-5 NA TRBD1 TGTGCCAGCAGCGGACAGGGGGCAACTAATGAAAAACTGTTTTTT CASSGQGATNEKLFF
16 TRBJ1-1 TRBV5-1 NA TRBD1 TGCGCCAGCAGTACGGGTCGGACAGGCCAGAACACTGAAGCTTTCTTT CASSTGRTGQNTEAFF
14 TRBJ2-7 TRBV5-1 NA TRBD1 TGCGCCAGCAGCCAGGGACAGGGGGCGTACGAGCAGTACTTC CASSQGQGAYEQYF
14 TRBJ1-2 TRBV5-5 NA NA TGTGCCAGCAGCTTGTTGGGGCAGGGTAGTGGCTACACCTTC CASSLLGQGSGYTF
14 TRBJ2-5 TRBV18 NA TRBD1 TGTGCCAGCTCACCTGACAGGGGCGGCGAGACCCAGTACTTC CASSPDRGGETQYF
15 TRBJ1-3 TRBV5-8 NA NA TGTGCCAGCAGCTTGACCAGTAACTCTGGAAACACCATATATTTT CASSLTSNSGNTIYF
15 TRBJ2-1 TRBV4-2 NA TRBD1 TGTGCCAGCAGCCGTCCGGGACAGGGGGGGAATGAGCAGTTCTTC CASSRPGQGGNEQFF
18 TRBJ2-1 TRBV15 NA TRBD1 TGTGCCACCTCCGGAGGGACAGGATACCCGAGCTCCTACAATGAGCAGTTCTTC CATSGGTGYPSSYNEQFF
16 TRBJ1-1 TRBV5-4 NA TRBD1 TGTGCCAGCAGCTTGGCTTGGGGACAGGGGGGCACTGAAGCTTTCTTT CASSLAWGQGGTEAFF
13 TRBJ1-1 TRBV7-5 few NA TGTGCCAGAAGCTTCCGGGGGTACACTGAAGCTTTCTTT CARSFRGYTEAFF
14 TRBJ2-5 TRBV25-1 NA NA TGTGCCAGCAGTGACCCGGCGGTACAAGAGACCCAGTACTTC CASSDPAVQETQYF
14 TRBJ1-2 TRBV10-3 NA NA TGTGCCATCGGATCCCTAACAGCTAACTATGGCTACACCTTC CAIGSLTANYGYTF
16 TRBJ2-5 TRBV11-2 NA TRBD2 TGTGCCAGCAGCTTAACCCCCCTAGCGGGGAACTTGGCCCAGTACTTC CASSLTPLAGNLAQYF
15 TRBJ2-5 TRBV30 NA TRBD2 TGTGCCTGGAGTTGGGCTGTGTCTAGCGGGGGGACCCAGTACTTC CAWSWAVSSGGTQYF
16 TRBJ2-1 TRBV5-4 NA TRBD2 TGTGCCAGCAGCGCCAGGACTAGCGGGGGGGCCAATGAGCAGTTCTTC CASSARTSGGANEQFF
14 TRBJ2-3 TRBV7-9 NA NA TGTGCCAGCAGCTTAGGGGCCGGAGGTGATACGCAGTATTTT CASSLGAGGDTQYF
19 TRBJ2-1 TRBV9 NA NA TGTGCCAGCAGCCCCCATCCGGGTGGTAGCGGAAGCTCCTACAATGAGCAGTTCTTC CASSPHPGGSGSSYNEQFF